One sample yielded the 26 T cell receptor beta chains listed below, sequenced in a study of T cell responses to AZD1222 COVID-19 vaccine (dated by TCRdb to about 2021). Per the publication, the time point label means: about 28 days (+/-7) after the second vaccine dose. Library preparation used the immunoSEQ multiplex PCR assay. TCRdb took this table from immuneACCESS and kept in-frame rearrangements with V and J called. Such tables lack part of the clones; where checked against another copy, unresolved V genes explain under half of the gap, and the rest is unexplained. The sample table holds some 120,000 clones, of which 92% were seen once. The ten largest clones add up to 1.6% of the sample. The sequencing here drew on peripheral blood, taken 28 days after the second AZD1222 dose. The source of these receptors is an adult who received the AZD1222 COVID-19 vaccine.

The chain recombines TRBV5-1 with TRBJ2-1; the D gene is possibly TRBD2 (6 bases). The germline CDR1 and CDR2 sequences are SGHRS and YFSETQ. V dropped 2 bases and J dropped 0 bases, with 12 bases sitting between them. The CDR3 has 16 residues. CDR3 nucleotide sequence: TGCGCCAGCAGCTTAATAGCGGCGAGCTCCTACAATGAGCAGTTCTTC. As protein: CASSLIAASSYNEQFF.

The gene calls are TRBV5-1 and TRBJ1-6, with TRBD1 matching 8 bases. The germline V gene has CDR1 SGHRS and CDR2 YFSETQ. This CDR3 spans 15 amino acids. Trimming took 0 bases from V and 9 from J; bases not matched to a gene: 5. Here the CDR3 DNA reads TGCGCCAGCAGCTTGGACAGGGGGTTAGGTTCACCCCTCCACTTT. It codes for CASSLDRGLGSPLHF. The whole variable domain, filled in from reference TRBV5-1 and TRBJ1-6, reads KAGVTQTPRYLIKTRGQQVTLSCSPISGHRSVSWYQQTPGQGLQFLFEYFSETQRNKGNFPGRFSGRQFSNSRSEMNVSTLELGDSALYLCASSLDRGLGSPLHFGNGTRLTVT.

J is TRBJ2-2 and V is TRBV18; TRBD1 matches at 9 bases. Germline CDR1 and CDR2: KGHSH and LQKENI. The CDR3 loop spans 15 amino acids. The trim removed 3 bases at V and 4 bases at J, leaving 3 bases unmatched. The CDR3 DNA reads TGTGCCAGCTCACCGGGACAGGGCGCCACCGGGGAGCTGTTTTTT. This translates into CASSPGQGATGELFF.

The gene calls are TRBV30 and TRBJ1-4, with TRBD1 matching 7 bases. J gave up 5 bases and V 4 bases, and 10 bases lay outside the gene matches. The CDR3 totals 15 residues. Germline loops: CDR1 GTSNPN, CDR2 SVGIG (reference sequence). The CDR3 region has the DNA TGTGCCTGGACTCCTAGGGGGCTCATAAATGAAAAACTGTTTTTT. This encodes CAWTPRGLINEKLFF. Combining the CDR3 with reference TRBV30 and TRBJ1-4 gives the whole variable domain SQTIHQWPATLVQPVGSPLSLECTVEGTSNPNLYWYRQAAGRGLQLLFYSVGIGQISSEVPQNLSASRPQDRQFILSSKKLLLSDSGFYLCAWTPRGLINEKLFFGSGTQLSVL.

This clone was seen once. The genes are TRBV5-1 and TRBJ2-3; 7 bases are a match to TRBD2. The V gene's germline CDR1 is SGHRS and CDR2 YFSETQ. The CDR3 covers 15 residues. V gave up 4 bases and J gave up 2 bases; unmatched junction bases: 7. CDR3 DNA: TGCGCCAGCAGCCGGGGGGTATACAACACAGATACGCAGTATTTT. This sequence encodes CASSRGVYNTDTQYF.

This clone has only one observation. CDR3 in amino acids: CASSLGRDRTDTQYF. The DNA of the CDR3 is TGTGCCAGCAGTTTAGGTCGGGATCGCACAGATACGCAGTATTTT. This rearrangement joins TRBV28 to TRBJ2-3; perhaps TRBD2 as D (5 bases). CDR1 is MDHEN and CDR2 is SYDVKM in the germline V gene. Trimming cost V 2 bases and J 1 base, with 10 bases left between them. The CDR3 runs 15 residues.

CDR3 DNA sequence: TGTGCCAGCAGCTTGACAGGTTTATGGGATGGCTACACCTTC. It codes for CASSLTGLWDGYTF. V is TRBV7-9 and J is TRBJ1-2; a weak D match, TRBD1 (6 bases). The germline V and J ends were trimmed by 3 bases and 6 bases, with 14 bases remaining between them. CDR1 is SEHNR, CDR2 FQNEAQ, per germline (reference sequence). The CDR3 runs 14 residues.

This chain joins TRBV27 and TRBJ2-3; 13 positions match TRBD2. Germline lookup yields CDR1 MNHEY and CDR2 SMNVEV (reference sequence). V lost 4 bases, J lost 2 bases, and 3 bases stayed unmatched. The CDR3 is 16 amino acids. CDR3 amino acids: CASSSGLAGSTDTQYF. Here the CDR3 DNA reads TGTGCCAGCAGTTCGGGACTAGCGGGATCCACAGATACGCAGTATTTT.

The rearrangement uses TRBV2 and TRBJ2-3; 12 nucleotides align to TRBD2. Germline V lookup: CDR1 SNHLY, CDR2 FYNNEI. The V segment lost 6 bases and the J segment 2 bases; nucleotides outside the gene matches: 3. CDR3 size: 15 residues. The CDR3 reads CASRTSGGFTDTQYF. Here the CDR3 DNA reads TGTGCCAGCAGGACTAGCGGGGGCTTCACAGATACGCAGTATTTT.

The gene calls are TRBV7-9 and TRBJ1-2, with a weak D call TRBD1 (6 bases). Germline V gene lookup returns CDR1 SEHNR and CDR2 FQNEAQ (reference sequence). The CDR3 has 14 amino acids. Trimming cost V 5 bases and J 3 bases, with 13 bases left between them. This CDR3 is CASSVWDTDYGYTF. CDR3 nucleotides: TGTGCCAGCAGCGTATGGGACACCGACTATGGCTACACCTTC.

The chain is built from TRBV30 and TRBJ2-2, with 9 bases aligning to TRBD2. The V segment lost 0 bases and the J segment 3 bases; nucleotides outside the gene matches: 2. This CDR3 contains 15 residues. Looked up from germline, CDR1 is GTSNPN and CDR2 is SVGIG (reference sequence). The CDR3 nucleotides read TGTGCCTGGAGTGTTAGCGGGAGTGACACCGGGGAGCTGTTTTTT. Translating gives CAWSVSGSDTGELFF.

The chain links TRBV11-2 to TRBJ1-3; D call uncertain. This CDR3 has 14 residues. CDR1 is SGHAT, CDR2 FQNNGV, per germline. Trimming removed 3 bases at V and 4 bases at J, with 10 bases between. CDR3 nucleotide sequence: TGTGCCAGCAGCTTGTCCGGGAAGGGAAACACCATATATTTT. Its protein product is CASSLSGKGNTIYF.

The chain carries TRBV7-2 and TRBJ2-2, with D perhaps TRBD1 or TRBD2 (7 bases each). Trimming removed 9 bases from V and 4 bases from J, with 18 bases in between. The CDR3 has 15 residues. The V gene's germline CDR1 is SGHTA and CDR2 FQGNSA. The CDR3 sequence: CASPPGRGPTGELFF. The DNA for the CDR3 is TGTGCCAGTCCCCCTGGGAGGGGGCCCACCGGGGAGCTGTTTTTT. The full variable domain, with the rest looked up from reference TRBV7-2 and TRBJ2-2, is GAGVSQSPSNKVTEKGKDVELRCDPISGHTALYWYRQSLGQGLEFLIYFQGNSAPDKSGLPSDRFSAERTGGSVSTLTIQRTQQEDSAVYLCASPPGRGPTGELFFGEGSRLTVL.

This chain connects TRBV2 to TRBJ2-3; perhaps TRBD2 as D (6 bases). This CDR3 comprises 15 residues. Germline values: CDR1 SNHLY, CDR2 FYNNEI. V dropped 6 bases and J dropped 3 bases, with 16 bases sitting between them. CDR3 in DNA: TGTGCCAGCAGCCACTCCGTAGGAGGGACAGATACGCAGTATTTT. Protein: CASSHSVGGTDTQYF.

The J gene is TRBJ2-7, the V gene TRBV30; 7 nucleotides match TRBD2. Losses at the gene ends were 5 bases for V and 4 bases for J; bases not matched to a gene: 2. The CDR3 runs 11 residues. Germline V gene lookup returns CDR1 GTSNPN and CDR2 SVGIG (reference sequence). The DNA of the CDR3 is TGTGCCTGGGCTAGCGGTTACGAGCAGTACTTC. Encoded protein: CAWASGYEQYF.

The chain carries TRBV18 and TRBJ2-3; 10 nucleotides align to TRBD2. The CDR3 sequence is 15 residues long. Losses at the gene ends were 2 bases for V and 1 base for J; bases not matched to a gene: 0. CDR1 and CDR2 (germline): KGHSH, LQKENI. The CDR3 here is CASSPGTSGTDTQYF. The CDR3 nucleotides read TGTGCCAGCTCACCAGGGACTAGCGGCACAGATACGCAGTATTTT.

V usage is TRBV5-3 and J usage is TRBJ2-7; a weak D match, TRBD1 (6 bases). TRBV5-3 belongs to the ORF category, with a function that is uncertain. The germline V and J ends were trimmed by 1 base and 4 bases, with 12 bases remaining between them. The CDR3 totals 14 residues. The CDR3, as DNA: TGTGCCAGAAGCTTGAACTTTGACAGGTACGAGCAGTACTTC. This codes for CARSLNFDRYEQYF.

CDR3 bases: TGTGCCAGCAGTCCCGACCGTGAAGCTTTCTTT. Protein product: CASSPDREAFF. The gene calls are TRBV5-8 and TRBJ1-1; D is uncertain. CDR1 SGHTS and CDR2 YDEGEE come from the germline V gene. Trimming removed 5 bases at V and 7 bases at J, with 9 bases between. The CDR3 runs to 11 residues. Variable domain in full (rest from reference TRBV5-8 and TRBJ1-1): EAGVTQSPTHLIKTRGQQATLRCSPISGHTSVYWYQQALGLGLQFLLWYDEGEERNRGNFPPRFSGRQFPNYSSELNVNALELEDSALYLCASSPDREAFFGQGTRLTVV.

The CDR3 region is CASSLDLKENTEAFF. Written as DNA, the CDR3 is TGCGCCAGCAGCTTGGACTTAAAGGAGAACACTGAAGCTTTCTTT. The chain joins TRBV5-1 to TRBJ1-1; unclear D gene. Per germline, CDR1 SGHRS and CDR2 YFSETQ. Trimming removed 0 bases from V and 1 base from J, with 10 bases in between. The CDR3 has 15 amino acids. Full variable domain (remainder filled in from reference TRBV5-1 and TRBJ1-1): KAGVTQTPRYLIKTRGQQVTLSCSPISGHRSVSWYQQTPGQGLQFLFEYFSETQRNKGNFPGRFSGRQFSNSRSEMNVSTLELGDSALYLCASSLDLKENTEAFFGQGTRLTVV.

This chain joins TRBV3-1 (or the pseudogene TRBV3-2) and TRBJ1-1; no definite D call. The germline CDR1 and CDR2 sequences are LGHDT and YNNKEL (reference sequence). V dropped 1 base and J dropped 0 bases, with 6 bases sitting between them. The CDR3 length is 14 residues. This CDR3 reads CASSQGGVNTEAFF. The CDR3, as DNA: TGTGCCAGCAGCCAAGGGGGTGTGAACACTGAAGCTTTCTTT.

This rearrangement joins TRBV6-6 to TRBJ1-1; D perhaps matches TRBD1 (6 bases). CDR1 and CDR2 from the germline V gene are MNHNY and SVGAGI (reference sequence). This CDR3 is built from 14 residues. V lost 6 bases to trimming and J lost 1 base, with 12 bases between them. Here the CDR3 DNA reads TGTGCCAGCAGCCTACAGGGAAGGAACACTGAAGCTTTCTTT. Protein product: CASSLQGRNTEAFF.

The gene calls are TRBV15 and TRBJ1-5, with unresolved D. Germline CDR1 reads LNHNV; CDR2 reads YYDKDF (reference sequence). CDR3 length: 14 amino acids. The V gene lost 5 bases and the J gene lost 5 bases, with 13 bases spanning the gap. CDR3 region: CATSDRTRDQPQHF. In DNA form, the CDR3 reads TGTGCCACCAGCGATCGGACCCGGGATCAGCCCCAGCATTTT.

This clone was found once. The V gene is TRBV7-6, the J gene TRBJ2-7, with D maybe TRBD2 (6 bases). Trimming stripped 4 bases from V and 3 bases from J, with 16 bases between. The CDR3 is 15 amino acids. Germline V gene lookup returns CDR1 SGHVS and CDR2 FNYEAQ. The CDR3, as DNA: TGTGCCAGCAGCTCGCCGGGGCGGGATTACTACGAGCAGTACTTC. Protein sequence: CASSSPGRDYYEQYF.

The rearrangement joins TRBV11-2 to TRBJ1-6, with a weak D call TRBD1 (5 bases). CDR3 size: 17 residues. Germline CDR1 reads SGHAT; CDR2 reads FQNNGV. V lost 5 bases, J lost 10 bases, and 24 bases lay in between. CDR3 sequence (DNA): TGTGCCAGCAGCCGTGACAGTTCCTACGGTCCTCGGTCACCCCTCCACTTT. It translates to CASSRDSSYGPRSPLHF.

This clone has only a few counts. V and J are TRBV10-3 and TRBJ2-3, with 12 bases that match TRBD2. J gave up 1 base and V 0 bases, and 11 bases lay outside the gene matches. Germline V gene lookup returns CDR1 ENHRY and CDR2 SYGVKD. There are 20 residues in the CDR3. CDR3 DNA sequence: TGTGCCATCAGTGAGTCACCGGGACTAGCGGGCCAGGGGGGCACAGATACGCAGTATTTT. Protein sequence: CAISESPGLAGQGGTDTQYF.

The sample holds one count of this clone. The chain employs TRBV2 and TRBJ2-1; 10 bases map to TRBD2. V shed 4 bases and J 9 bases; nucleotides not matched to a gene: 0. The CDR3 is 12 amino acids. CDR1 and CDR2 from the germline V gene are SNHLY and FYNNEI. CDR3 region: CASSGTSGEQFF. The CDR3 DNA follows: TGTGCCAGCAGTGGGACTAGCGGTGAGCAGTTCTTC.